The 25 T cell receptor beta chains below were found in one sample sequenced in a study of blood T cell repertoires in COVID-19. Produced via immunoSEQ multiplex PCR; TCRdb's table is partial and in-frame only. This sample carries about 170,000 clones, around 85% of them seen once, and the ten largest clones take about 8.8%. The sequencing sample was made of peripheral blood. These receptors all come from a woman over 75 with COVID-19, enrolled during active disease.

On this clone itself: The same CDR3 arises from other DNA sequences in this sample as well. J is TRBJ2-1 and V is TRBV24-1, with 8 bases identical to TRBD2. In germline, CDR1 is KGHDR, CDR2 SFDVKD. J gave up 0 bases and V 3 bases, and 3 bases lay outside the gene matches. This CDR3 has 16 amino acids. CDR3 DNA: TGTGCCACCAGTGATACACTAGCGGACTCCTACAATGAGCAGTTCTTC. This translates into CATSDTLADSYNEQFF.

The chain combines TRBV28 with TRBJ2-5; 11 bases match TRBD2. CDR3 length: 15 residues. V was pared by 9 bases and J by 5 bases, with 11 bases of the junction left unmatched. The germline gives CDR1 MDHEN, CDR2 SYDVKM. CDR3 in amino acids: CARRIAGGRPETQYF. For the CDR3, the DNA is TGTGCCAGACGAATAGCGGGAGGGCGGCCCGAGACCCAGTACTTC.

This chain connects TRBV9 to TRBJ2-1, with D perhaps TRBD2 (6 bases). The V and J ends lost 2 bases and 10 bases respectively, with 13 bases between them. From germline, CDR1 is SGDLS and CDR2 YYNGEE. The CDR3 contains 13 residues. CDR3 in amino acids: CASSVVGRTEQFF. CDR3 DNA sequence: TGTGCCAGCAGCGTGGTAGGGAGGACAGAGCAGTTCTTC. The variable domain in full, with the rest retrieved from reference TRBV9 and TRBJ2-1, is DSGVTQTPKHLITATGQRVTLRCSPRSGDLSVYWYQQSLDQGLQFLIQYYNGEERAKGNILERFSAQQFPDLHSELNLSSLELGDSALYFCASSVVGRTEQFFGPGTRLTVL.

The chain is built from TRBV3-1 (or the pseudogene TRBV3-2) and TRBJ1-5, with TRBD1 matching over 8 bases. This CDR3 region has 15 residues. Unmatched junction bases numbered 8, after V lost 4 bases and J lost 6 bases. Germline-derived CDR1 and CDR2 are LGHDT and YNNKEL (reference sequence). CDR3: CASSPGQGLGQPQHF. For the CDR3, the DNA is TGTGCCAGCAGCCCCGGACAGGGCCTAGGTCAGCCCCAGCATTTT.

The chain employs TRBV24-1 and TRBJ2-5; 7 bases fit TRBD1. The CDR3 runs to 15 residues. With V trimmed by 4 bases and J by 4 bases, 8 bases remained unmatched. The germline gives CDR1 KGHDR, CDR2 SFDVKD. CDR3 residues: CATSDPGTEGETQYF. The DNA of the CDR3 is TGTGCCACCAGTGACCCCGGGACAGAGGGAGAGACCCAGTACTTC.

The chain has TRBV19 and TRBJ1-5, with D possibly TRBD1 on 5 matching bases. The CDR3 runs 17 residues. Trimming took off 5 bases at V and 4 bases at J, with 21 bases between the two ends. From germline, CDR1 is LNHDA and CDR2 SQIVND (reference sequence). The CDR3 reads CASSARRSWGGNQPQHF. The CDR3 DNA reads TGTGCCAGTAGTGCCCGGCGGTCTTGGGGGGGAAATCAGCCCCAGCATTTT.

J is TRBJ2-7 and V is TRBV5-4; 7 positions match TRBD2. From germline, CDR1 is SGHNT and CDR2 YYREEE (reference sequence). CDR3 length: 15 amino acids. V trimming: 2 bases; J trimming: 1 base; junction bases outside the gene matches: 6. CDR3 protein: CASSLSSGTSYEQYF. CDR3 bases: TGTGCCAGCAGCTTATCTAGCGGAACTTCCTACGAGCAGTACTTC.

V and J are TRBV15 and TRBJ2-1, with a weak D call TRBD2 (6 bases). The CDR3 length is 13 residues. V was clipped by 5 bases and J by 4 bases, with 9 bases between them. Germline CDR1 is LNHNV and CDR2 is YYDKDF (reference sequence). The CDR3 region is CATSAGSYNEQFF. The CDR3 nucleotides are TGTGCCACCAGCGCGGGGAGTTACAATGAGCAGTTCTTC.

V and J are TRBV20-1 and TRBJ2-3, with no clear D. With 3 bases removed from V and 2 bases from J, the gap between germline ends came to 6 bases. There are 12 residues in the CDR3. Per germline, CDR1 DFQATT and CDR2 SNEGSKA (reference sequence). The CDR3 is CSASSFTDTQYF. The CDR3 region has the DNA TGCAGTGCTAGTAGCTTCACAGATACGCAGTATTTT.

The J gene is TRBJ1-1, the V gene TRBV13, with a weak D call TRBD1 (5 bases). CDR3 length: 16 amino acids. Trimming removed 2 bases at V and 1 base at J, with 14 bases between. The germline CDR1 and CDR2 sequences are PRHDT and FYEKMQ (reference sequence). The CDR3 loop reads CASSLIPRQRNTEAFF. Here the CDR3 DNA reads TGTGCCAGCAGCTTAATTCCGAGACAGAGGAACACTGAAGCTTTCTTT.

The V and J genes are TRBV6-5 and TRBJ1-1, with 9 bases matching TRBD1. V shed 6 bases and J 3 bases; nucleotides not matched to a gene: 5. Germline-derived CDR1 and CDR2 are MNHEY and SVGAGI. The CDR3 sequence is 14 residues long. The chain's CDR3 is CASRYRGLYTEAFF. CDR3 sequence (DNA): TGTGCCAGCAGATACAGGGGGCTGTACACTGAAGCTTTCTTT.

This clone has a handful of counts. The rearrangement links TRBV2 to TRBJ1-5; weak D call: TRBD1 (6 bases). The germline V and J ends were trimmed by 2 bases and 4 bases, with 12 bases remaining between them. The CDR3 has 15 amino acids. Per the germline V gene, CDR1 is SNHLY and CDR2 is FYNNEI. The CDR3, as DNA: TGTGCCAGCAGTGAACGGAGTCAGGGGAATCAGCCCCAGCATTTT. It codes for CASSERSQGNQPQHF.

The chain links TRBV5-1 to TRBJ1-2, with 9 bases fitting TRBD1. V lost 4 bases to trimming and J lost 3 bases; unmatched junction nucleotides: 4. CDR3 size: 14 residues. Looked up from germline, CDR1 is SGHRS and CDR2 is YFSETQ. CDR3 region: CASSRTGGDYGYTF. The CDR3 DNA reads TGCGCCAGCAGCCGTACAGGGGGCGACTATGGCTACACCTTC.

A single count supports this clone. This rearrangement joins TRBV24-1 to TRBJ2-3, with a possible D match to TRBD1 (5 bases). This CDR3 comprises 13 residues. Germline CDR1 and CDR2: KGHDR and SFDVKD. V lost 6 bases to trimming and J lost 4 bases, with 10 bases between them. The CDR3 region is CATSQGWADTQYF. Here the CDR3 DNA reads TGTGCCACCAGTCAGGGATGGGCAGATACGCAGTATTTT.

The rearrangement links TRBV7-3 to TRBJ1-1; 10 positions match TRBD1. Losses at the gene ends were 5 bases for V and 5 bases for J; bases not matched to a gene: 5. Germline V gives CDR1 SGHTA, CDR2 FQGTGA. The CDR3 runs to 14 residues. CDR3 sequence reads: CASSPDRGKTEAFF. CDR3 DNA sequence: TGTGCCAGCAGCCCGGACAGGGGGAAAACTGAAGCTTTCTTT.

A few counts support this clone. This chain joins TRBV6-5 and TRBJ2-5; D is unresolved. CDR3 size: 14 residues. Per germline, CDR1 MNHEY and CDR2 SVGAGI. V was trimmed by 0 bases and J by 1 base, leaving 6 bases between them. The DNA for the CDR3 is TGTGCCAGCAGTTACTCGGCCAGCCAAGAGACCCAGTACTTC. It codes for CASSYSASQETQYF.

J is TRBJ2-7 and V is TRBV5-4; 7 bases fit TRBD2. The germline V gene has CDR1 SGHNT and CDR2 YYREEE (reference sequence). V gave up 4 bases and J gave up 3 bases; unmatched junction bases: 7. The CDR3 contains 14 residues. The CDR3 DNA reads TGTGCCAGCAGCGGGGGGGACCGAAGCTACGAGCAGTACTTC. This translates into CASSGGDRSYEQYF.

The chain recombines TRBV28 with TRBJ1-5; 8 bases align to TRBD1. V lost 4 bases to trimming and J lost 6 bases; unmatched junction nucleotides: 17. Germline CDR1 is MDHEN and CDR2 is SYDVKM. This CDR3 is 18 amino acids long. The DNA for the CDR3 is TGTGCCAGCAGTTCCACAATATCCGCAGGGGGCTTAGGTCAGCCCCAGCATTTT. Its protein is CASSSTISAGGLGQPQHF.

V and J are TRBV20-1 and TRBJ1-5, with 11 bases that match TRBD1. The V and J ends lost 3 bases and 0 bases, in that order; junction bases with no gene match: 10. Germline V gives CDR1 DFQATT, CDR2 SNEGSKA (reference sequence). The CDR3 sequence is 18 residues long. This CDR3 is CSASEDRGQTYSNQPQHF. The CDR3 DNA reads TGCAGTGCTAGTGAGGACAGGGGGCAAACTTATAGCAATCAGCCCCAGCATTTT.

This CDR3 reads CASSPGGFRHYEQYF. In DNA form, the CDR3 reads TGCGCCAGCAGCCCGGGGGGGTTCCGGCACTACGAGCAGTACTTC. The V gene is TRBV5-1, the J gene TRBJ2-7; 8 bases agree with TRBD2. V shed 4 bases, J shed 3 bases, and the junction held 9 bases outside the gene matches. This CDR3 spans 15 amino acids. The V gene's germline CDR1 is SGHRS and CDR2 YFSETQ.

This sequence joins TRBV5-1 and TRBJ1-1; D ambiguous. Germline assignment: CDR1 SGHRS and CDR2 YFSETQ. V shed 1 base and J shed 3 bases, with 10 bases lying between them. This CDR3 comprises 14 residues. CDR3 residues: CASSLIALDTEAFF. The CDR3 bases are TGCGCCAGCAGCTTGATTGCTCTAGACACTGAAGCTTTCTTT.

The chain combines TRBV3-1 (or the pseudogene TRBV3-2) with TRBJ1-6; D gene uncertain. The CDR3 is 16 residues long. Germline CDR1 reads LGHDT; CDR2 reads YNNKEL (reference sequence). Trimming removed 0 bases at V and 6 bases at J, with 12 bases between. As DNA, the CDR3 is TGTGCCAGCAGCCAAGAAGATGGCGGAATTAATTCACCCCTCCACTTT. Translating gives CASSQEDGGINSPLHF.

This chain connects TRBV5-1 to TRBJ1-6; 7 bases align to TRBD1. Germline CDR1 is SGHRS and CDR2 is YFSETQ. The CDR3 is 15 amino acids. The trim removed 7 bases at V and 6 bases at J, leaving 10 bases unmatched. CDR3 bases: TGCGCCAGCCGAATTGGGACAGACCCTAATTCACCCCTCCACTTT. Its translation is CASRIGTDPNSPLHF. Variable domain in full (rest from reference TRBV5-1 and TRBJ1-6): KAGVTQTPRYLIKTRGQQVTLSCSPISGHRSVSWYQQTPGQGLQFLFEYFSETQRNKGNFPGRFSGRQFSNSRSEMNVSTLELGDSALYLCASRIGTDPNSPLHFGNGTRLTVT.

This chain connects TRBV6-1 to TRBJ2-7, with a possible D match to TRBD1 (6 bases). V dropped 0 bases and J dropped 7 bases, with 7 bases sitting between them. This CDR3 comprises 12 residues. Germline V gene sequence: CDR1 MNHNS, CDR2 SASEGT. The CDR3 spells CASSEARGEQYF. The CDR3 DNA reads TGTGCCAGCAGTGAAGCGAGGGGGGAGCAGTACTTC.

The V call is TRBV5-1, the J call TRBJ1-1, with D tentatively TRBD1 (6 bases). The germline gives CDR1 SGHRS, CDR2 YFSETQ. CDR3 length equals 14 residues. Trimming pared 4 bases from V and 0 bases from J, leaving 10 bases between. The CDR3, as DNA: TGCGCCAGCAGCCTGGACAGTATGAACACTGAAGCTTTCTTT. Protein product: CASSLDSMNTEAFF.